The 25 T cell receptor beta chains reported below all come from one sample, sequenced in a study of cytomegalovirus exposure and HLA in healthy donors (dated by TCRdb to 2016 to 2017). The method was the immunoSEQ multiplex PCR assay. The multiplex PCR relied on a mix of 60 forward primers for TCR Vbeta segments and 13 reverse primers for TCR Jbeta segments. The source is immuneACCESS, and TCRdb retained only in-frame sequences with V and J called. Part of the clones is not carried over; for the studies checked, unresolved V genes explain less than half of this, and the remainder is unexplained. The table for this sample lists 100,000 to 150,000 clones; roughly 81% of them were counted only once. The top ten clones comprise around 0.99% of the sample. The sequenced material came from PBMCs. The receptors here all came from a woman aged 30 to 39 in good health and CMV-seronegative.

The rearrangement links TRBV5-1 to TRBJ2-7; 7 bases are shared with TRBD2. CDR1 is SGHRS, CDR2 YFSETQ, per germline. Unmatched junction bases numbered 5, after V lost 5 bases and J lost 3 bases. This CDR3 region has 13 residues. CDR3 DNA sequence: TGCGCCAGCAGGTCCTTAGCGGGCTACGAGCAGTACTTC. Amino acids: CASRSLAGYEQYF.

This clone was seen a handful of times. The genes are TRBV10-3 and TRBJ1-3; D perhaps matches TRBD1 (5 bases). Deletions cut 1 base from V and 2 bases from J, with 12 bases between. Germline loops: CDR1 ENHRY, CDR2 SYGVKD. The CDR3 contains 16 residues. The CDR3: CAISELQGPPGNTIYF. CDR3 coding DNA: TGTGCCATCAGTGAGTTGCAGGGCCCCCCTGGAAACACCATATATTTT.

The chain combines TRBV30 with TRBJ2-2, with TRBD1 matching over 7 bases. Germline V gene sequence: CDR1 GTSNPN, CDR2 SVGIG (reference sequence). Trimming removed 2 bases from V and 3 bases from J; junction bases left unmatched: 9. The CDR3 has 16 residues. CDR3 amino acids: CAWSPDRVGDTGELFF. The CDR3 DNA reads as TGTGCCTGGAGTCCAGACAGGGTCGGAGACACCGGGGAGCTGTTTTTT.

The rearrangement joins TRBV2 to TRBJ2-1; D is uncertain. The CDR3 runs 15 residues. The germline V gene has CDR1 SNHLY and CDR2 FYNNEI. V shed 6 bases and J shed 0 bases, with 12 bases lying between them. The CDR3 loop is CASSRTLSSYNEQFF. DNA for the CDR3: TGTGCCAGCAGCCGTACCCTAAGCTCCTACAATGAGCAGTTCTTC.

V gene TRBV27 combines with J gene TRBJ1-1; D is uncertain. This CDR3 is 13 amino acids long. V was pared by 3 bases and J by 2 bases, with 7 bases between. From germline, CDR1 is MNHEY and CDR2 SMNVEV (reference sequence). CDR3 DNA: TGTGCCAGCAGTTTTATAGTTAACACTGAAGCTTTCTTT. Amino acids: CASSFIVNTEAFF.

This chain uses TRBV5-6 with TRBJ2-5; 7 nucleotides agree with TRBD2. The trim removed 4 bases at V and 2 bases at J, leaving 5 bases unmatched. There are 14 residues in the CDR3. Germline CDR1 SGHDT, CDR2 YYEEEE. The CDR3 DNA is TGTGCCAGCAGCGGGGGGACTATTCAAGAGACCCAGTACTTC. It codes for CASSGGTIQETQYF.

The chain couples TRBV2 to TRBJ2-7, with TRBD1 matching over 7 bases. CDR1 SNHLY and CDR2 FYNNEI come from the germline V gene. V lost 10 bases and J lost 2; bases outside the gene matches: 14. This CDR3 comprises 15 residues. CDR3 in amino acids: CATQRDRQGAYEQYF. The CDR3 DNA reads as TGTGCCACCCAAAGAGACCGACAGGGCGCCTACGAGCAGTACTTC.

V is TRBV18 and J is TRBJ2-3; possibly TRBD1 for D (6 bases). Per the germline V gene, CDR1 is KGHSH and CDR2 is LQKENI. CDR3 length: 18 amino acids. V was clipped by 2 bases and J by 2 bases, with 20 bases between them. CDR3 DNA: TGTGCCAGCTCACCAACATTACGGCAGGGGCTAAACACAGATACGCAGTATTTT. Protein sequence: CASSPTLRQGLNTDTQYF.

The V call is TRBV6-1, the J call TRBJ1-5; D is possibly TRBD1 (5 bases). V was trimmed by 8 bases and J by 13 bases, leaving 24 bases between them. CDR3 length equals 14 residues. Germline V gene lookup returns CDR1 MNHNS and CDR2 SASEGT. CDR3 DNA: TGTGCCAGCGACCGACGGGACTCGGGTGTGTCACAGCATTTT. It specifies CASDRRDSGVSQHF.

The chain carries TRBV6-6 and TRBJ1-5; weak D call: TRBD1 (6 bases). The CDR3 runs to 15 residues. V lost 7 bases and J 4 bases, leaving 17 bases between the germline ends. Germline V lookup: CDR1 MNHNY, CDR2 SVGAGI (reference sequence). CDR3 bases: TGTGCCAGCACCACGCCGGACAGTGCTAATCAGCCCCAGCATTTT. Its translation: CASTTPDSANQPQHF.

The V and J genes are TRBV5-1 and TRBJ1-4, with D maybe TRBD1 (5 bases). This CDR3 is 13 amino acids long. Germline CDR1 and CDR2: SGHRS and YFSETQ. V was cut by 1 base and J by 13 bases, with 14 bases left in between. CDR3 loop: CASSLLSGEGLFF. In DNA, the CDR3 is TGCGCCAGCAGCTTGCTTTCGGGGGAGGGACTGTTTTTT.

The chain employs TRBV29-1 and TRBJ2-1, with 8 bases that match TRBD1. Per germline, CDR1 SQVTM and CDR2 ANQGSEA. V dropped 3 bases and J dropped 1; count of bases not matched to a gene: 8. The length of the CDR3 is 16 residues. CDR3 loop: CSVDPPRTGSYNEQFF. For the CDR3, the DNA is TGCAGCGTTGACCCCCCCCGGACAGGGTCCTACAATGAGCAGTTCTTC.

This chain connects TRBV9 to TRBJ1-3; D unclear. The CDR3 is made up of 16 amino acids. Germline CDR1 and CDR2: SGDLS and YYNGEE. V was shortened by 0 bases and J by 4 bases, with 14 bases between the two germline ends. DNA of the CDR3: TGTGCCAGCAGCGTAGGAGGGAATTCGGCCGGAAACACCATATATTTT. Translating it yields CASSVGGNSAGNTIYF.

The CDR3 DNA follows: TGTGCCAGTAGTATCAACGGGGGCACAGATACGCAGTATTTT. Translating it yields CASSINGGTDTQYF. V and J are TRBV19 and TRBJ2-3, with a possible D match to TRBD2 (5 bases). Looked up from germline, CDR1 is LNHDA and CDR2 is SQIVND (reference sequence). The ends were cut back, 3 bases at V and 1 base at J, with 8 bases in the middle. CDR3 length: 14 amino acids.

The V gene is TRBV5-6, the J gene TRBJ2-1; 7 positions match TRBD1. The CDR3 contains 15 residues. Germline V gene lookup returns CDR1 SGHDT and CDR2 YYEEEE. V was clipped by 2 bases and J by 4 bases; unmatched bases: 6. CDR3 in DNA: TGTGCCAGCAGCTTTCTACAGGGGTCGTACAATGAGCAGTTCTTC. Its protein product is CASSFLQGSYNEQFF.

This clone has just a few counts. The V and J genes are TRBV28 and TRBJ1-3, with D possibly matching TRBD1 (5 bases). With 6 bases removed from V and 4 bases from J, the gap between germline ends came to 19 bases. Germline CDR1 is MDHEN and CDR2 is SYDVKM. CDR3 length: 16 residues. This CDR3 reads CASSYISGLGGNTIYF. In nucleotides, the CDR3 is TGTGCCAGCAGCTATATATCAGGGCTCGGAGGAAACACCATATATTTT.

V is TRBV5-1 and J is TRBJ2-3; 13 nucleotides align to TRBD2. CDR1 SGHRS and CDR2 YFSETQ come from the germline V gene. The CDR3 loop spans 15 amino acids. The V gene end was trimmed by 2 bases and the J gene end by 4 bases; junction bases not matched to a gene: 1. CDR3 sequence: CASSLGLAGADTQYF. The DNA for the CDR3 is TGCGCCAGCAGCTTAGGACTAGCGGGAGCAGATACGCAGTATTTT.

The chain joins TRBV7-6 to TRBJ2-1, with D unresolved. The germline CDR1 and CDR2 sequences are SGHVS and FNYEAQ. The CDR3 contains 13 residues. Trimming took 1 base from V and 7 from J, leaving 8 bases between them. CDR3 DNA sequence: TGTGCCAGCAGCTTAGGGCCTTTGAATGAGCAGTTCTTC. As protein: CASSLGPLNEQFF.

The chain joins TRBV10-1 to TRBJ1-3; 8 nucleotides agree with TRBD1. Trimming cost V 6 bases and J 7 bases; bases outside gene matches: 8. The CDR3 contains 14 residues. Germline V CDR1 and CDR2: WNHNN, SYGVQD (reference sequence). CDR3 nucleotide sequence: TGCGCCAGCAGAACGGACAGGGATCGTAACACCATATATTTT. Protein: CASRTDRDRNTIYF.

This chain joins TRBV13 and TRBJ2-5, with TRBD2 matching over 12 bases. J gave up 0 bases and V 5 bases, and 13 bases lay outside the gene matches. This CDR3 spans 19 amino acids. Germline V gene sequence: CDR1 PRHDT, CDR2 FYEKMQ (reference sequence). DNA for the CDR3: TGTGCCAGCAGCCATAGACTACTAGCGGGGGGACAGTACCAAGAGACCCAGTACTTC. Protein sequence: CASSHRLLAGGQYQETQYF.

Concerning this clone: Other DNA sequences of this sample code for an identical CDR3. This chain links TRBV5-4 with TRBJ1-1; no reliable D call. Trimming left V 1 base short and J 2 bases short, with 6 bases between. Per the germline V gene, CDR1 is SGHNT and CDR2 is YYREEE (reference sequence). The CDR3 sequence is 13 residues long. CDR3 DNA sequence: TGTGCCAGCAGCTTGCGGGGAAACACTGAAGCTTTCTTT. Protein: CASSLRGNTEAFF.

The genes are TRBV29-1 and TRBJ1-2; no definite D call. With 7 bases removed from V and 7 bases from J, the gap between germline ends came to 10 bases. Germline V gives CDR1 SQVTM, CDR2 ANQGSEA. The length of the CDR3 is 10 residues. The CDR3 bases are TGCAGCGCCCCAACTCCTGGCTACACCTTC. Translating it yields CSAPTPGYTF.

The V gene is TRBV7-9, the J gene TRBJ2-3; 7 bases align to TRBD2. The CDR3 covers 17 residues. V was clipped by 1 base and J by 4 bases; unmatched bases: 11. CDR1 is SEHNR and CDR2 is FQNEAQ in the germline V gene (reference sequence). The CDR3 DNA reads TGTGCCAGCAGCTTAGGTGACGGGGGGTACGTAGCAGATACGCAGTATTTT. Translated, it gives CASSLGDGGYVADTQYF.

This clone was observed a handful of times. This chain connects TRBV10-3 to TRBJ2-4, with 7 positions matching TRBD2. Per germline, CDR1 ENHRY and CDR2 SYGVKD. V gave up 0 bases and J gave up 8 bases; unmatched junction bases: 4. There are 14 residues in the CDR3. The CDR3 DNA sequence: TGTGCCATCAGTGAGTCGGGAGGGTTGGACATTCAGTACTTC. It translates to CAISESGGLDIQYF.

The CDR3, as DNA: TGTGCCAGCAGTTACGGGGGACAGGGAAAATACGAGCAGTACTTC. Amino acid sequence: CASSYGGQGKYEQYF. The rearrangement links TRBV6-6 to TRBJ2-7; 9 bases line up with TRBD1. The CDR3 runs 15 residues. V was pared by 2 bases and J by 4 bases, with 6 bases of the junction left unmatched. The V gene's germline CDR1 is MNHNY and CDR2 SVGAGI (reference sequence).